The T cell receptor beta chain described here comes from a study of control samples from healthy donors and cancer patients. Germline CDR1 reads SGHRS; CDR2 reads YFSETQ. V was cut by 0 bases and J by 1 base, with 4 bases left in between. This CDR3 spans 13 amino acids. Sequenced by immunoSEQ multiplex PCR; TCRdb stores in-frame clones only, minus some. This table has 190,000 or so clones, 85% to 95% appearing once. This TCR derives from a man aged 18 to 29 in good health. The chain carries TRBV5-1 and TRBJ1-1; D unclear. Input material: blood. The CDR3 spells CASSLDENTEAFF. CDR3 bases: TGCGCCAGCAGCTTGGACGAGAACACTGAAGCTTTCTTT.